This TCR beta chain was sequenced for a study of breast tumors, draining lymph nodes, adjacent tissues. One entry per CDR3 protein results from TCRdb running MiXCR on the multiplex PCR reads. This repertoire shows about 66,000 distinct CDR3 sequences, less than 50% found once; its top ten account for 8.4%. In its sample, this clonotype was seen many times. Its antigen is still unknown. The V gene's germline CDR1 is DFQATT and CDR2 SNEGSKA (reference sequence). CDR3 length: 11 residues. Findings and caveats of the study: The data were judged consistent with most tumor T cells coming from lymph node and expanding in tumor. Tumor repertoires ranked between lymph nodes and nontumor tissue in diversity, with V and J gene preferences.

The sequenced sample was breast tumor tissue. The origin of this receptor is a female donor with breast cancer. Some clones in this sample may be carry-over from other donors' samples. The chain couples TRBV20-1 to TRBJ2-3; no clear D gene. CDR3 in DNA: TGCACACTCTTAGACGGTGATACGCAGTATTTT. It yields the protein CTLLDGDTQYF.